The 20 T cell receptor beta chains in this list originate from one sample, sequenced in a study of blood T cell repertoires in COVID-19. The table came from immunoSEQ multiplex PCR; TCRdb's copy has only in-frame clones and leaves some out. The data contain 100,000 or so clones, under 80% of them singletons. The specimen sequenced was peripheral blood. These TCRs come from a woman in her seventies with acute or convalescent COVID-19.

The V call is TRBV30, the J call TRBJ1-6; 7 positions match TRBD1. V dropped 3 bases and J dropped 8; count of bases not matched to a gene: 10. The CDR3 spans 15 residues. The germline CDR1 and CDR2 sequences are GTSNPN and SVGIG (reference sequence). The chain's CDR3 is CAWRLPGGLDSPLHF. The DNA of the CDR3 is TGTGCCTGGAGACTCCCAGGGGGGCTGGATTCACCCCTCCACTTT. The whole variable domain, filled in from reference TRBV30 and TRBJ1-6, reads SQTIHQWPATLVQPVGSPLSLECTVEGTSNPNLYWYRQAAGRGLQLLFYSVGIGQISSEVPQNLSASRPQDRQFILSSKKLLLSDSGFYLCAWRLPGGLDSPLHFGNGTRLTVT.

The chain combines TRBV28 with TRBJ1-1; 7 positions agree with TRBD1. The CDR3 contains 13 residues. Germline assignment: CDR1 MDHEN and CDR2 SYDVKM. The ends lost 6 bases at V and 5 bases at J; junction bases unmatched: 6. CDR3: CASSPGQRTEAFF. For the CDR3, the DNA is TGTGCCAGCAGCCCGGGACAGCGGACTGAAGCTTTCTTT.

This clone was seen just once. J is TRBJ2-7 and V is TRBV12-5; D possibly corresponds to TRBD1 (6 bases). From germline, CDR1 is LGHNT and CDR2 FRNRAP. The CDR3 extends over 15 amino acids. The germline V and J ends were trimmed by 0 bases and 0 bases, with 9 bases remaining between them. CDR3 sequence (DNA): TGTGCTAGTGGTTTGGTACAGGGAACCTCCTACGAGCAGTACTTC. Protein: CASGLVQGTSYEQYF. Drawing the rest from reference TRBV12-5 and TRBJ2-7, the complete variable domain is DARVTQTPRHKVTEMGQEVTMRCQPILGHNTVFWYRQTMMQGLELLAYFRNRAPLDDSGMPKDRFSAEMPDATLATLKIQPSEPRDSAVYFCASGLVQGTSYEQYFGPGTRLTVT.

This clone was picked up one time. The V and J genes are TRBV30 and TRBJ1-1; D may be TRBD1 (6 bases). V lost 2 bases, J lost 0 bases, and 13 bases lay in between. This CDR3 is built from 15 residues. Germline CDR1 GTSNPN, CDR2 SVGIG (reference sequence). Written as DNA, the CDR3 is TGTGCCTGGAGTCCGACAGGTTTAATGAACACTGAAGCTTTCTTT. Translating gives CAWSPTGLMNTEAFF.

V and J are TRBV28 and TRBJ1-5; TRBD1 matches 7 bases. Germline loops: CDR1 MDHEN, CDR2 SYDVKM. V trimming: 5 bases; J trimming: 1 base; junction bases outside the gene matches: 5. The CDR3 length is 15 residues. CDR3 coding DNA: TGTGCCAGCAGTAAGACAGGGACAAGCAATCAGCCCCAGCATTTT. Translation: CASSKTGTSNQPQHF.

The CDR3 here is CASNDRLAPYEQYF. In DNA, the CDR3 is TGTGCCAGCAACGACAGGTTGGCTCCCTACGAGCAGTACTTC. The chain combines TRBV6-5 with TRBJ2-7; tentative D call: TRBD1 (6 bases). Germline V gives CDR1 MNHEY, CDR2 SVGAGI. The length of the CDR3 is 14 residues. V lost 7 bases and J lost 2, with 15 bases in between.

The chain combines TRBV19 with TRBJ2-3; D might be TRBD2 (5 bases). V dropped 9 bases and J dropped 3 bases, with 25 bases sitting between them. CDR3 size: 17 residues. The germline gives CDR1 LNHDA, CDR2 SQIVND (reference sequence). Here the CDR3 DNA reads TGTGCCAGACCAGATAGAATACTAGAGAGTAGGACAGATACGCAGTATTTT. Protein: CARPDRILESRTDTQYF.

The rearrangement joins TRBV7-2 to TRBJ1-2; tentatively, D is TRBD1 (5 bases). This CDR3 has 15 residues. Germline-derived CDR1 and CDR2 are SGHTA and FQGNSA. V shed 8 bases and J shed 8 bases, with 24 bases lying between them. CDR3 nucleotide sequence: TGTGCCAGCTTTTCTTTAGGGCGGGGACGAGGCGGCTACACCTTC. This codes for CASFSLGRGRGGYTF. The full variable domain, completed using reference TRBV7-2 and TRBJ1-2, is GAGVSQSPSNKVTEKGKDVELRCDPISGHTALYWYRQSLGQGLEFLIYFQGNSAPDKSGLPSDRFSAERTGGSVSTLTIQRTQQEDSAVYLCASFSLGRGRGGYTFGSGTRLTVV.

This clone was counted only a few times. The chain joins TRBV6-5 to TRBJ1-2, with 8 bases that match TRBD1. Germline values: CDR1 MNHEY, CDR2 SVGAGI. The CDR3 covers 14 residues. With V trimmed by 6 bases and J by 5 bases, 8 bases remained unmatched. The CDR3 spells CASRDPRTGYGYTF. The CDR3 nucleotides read TGTGCCAGCAGGGACCCACGGACAGGGTATGGCTACACCTTC.

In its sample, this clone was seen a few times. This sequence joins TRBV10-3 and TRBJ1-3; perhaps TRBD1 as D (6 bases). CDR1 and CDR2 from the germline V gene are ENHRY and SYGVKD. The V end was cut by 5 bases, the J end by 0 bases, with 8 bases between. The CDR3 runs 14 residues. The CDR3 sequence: CAISTGSSGNTIYF. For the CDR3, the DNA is TGTGCCATCAGTACAGGGAGCTCTGGAAACACCATATATTTT.

DNA of the CDR3: TGTGCCAGCAGCTCCGACAGGGGATCGGGCAATCAGCCCCAGCATTTT. It specifies CASSSDRGSGNQPQHF. This chain uses TRBV5-6 with TRBJ1-5; 8 positions match TRBD1. Germline V gives CDR1 SGHDT, CDR2 YYEEEE. The CDR3 consists of 16 residues. Trimming cost V 3 bases and J 2 bases; bases outside gene matches: 7.

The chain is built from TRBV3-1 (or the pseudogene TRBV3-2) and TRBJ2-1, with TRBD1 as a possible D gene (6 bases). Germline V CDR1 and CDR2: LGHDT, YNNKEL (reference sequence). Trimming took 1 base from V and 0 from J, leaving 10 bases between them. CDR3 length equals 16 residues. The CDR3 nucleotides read TGTGCCAGCAGCCAAGCCACAGGGAACTCCTACAATGAGCAGTTCTTC. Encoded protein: CASSQATGNSYNEQFF.

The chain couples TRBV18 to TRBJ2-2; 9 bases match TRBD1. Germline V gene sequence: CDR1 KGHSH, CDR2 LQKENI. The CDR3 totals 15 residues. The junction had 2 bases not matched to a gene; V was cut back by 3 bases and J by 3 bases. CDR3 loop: CASSPWDRDTGELFF. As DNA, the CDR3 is TGTGCCAGCTCACCGTGGGACAGGGACACCGGGGAGCTGTTTTTT.

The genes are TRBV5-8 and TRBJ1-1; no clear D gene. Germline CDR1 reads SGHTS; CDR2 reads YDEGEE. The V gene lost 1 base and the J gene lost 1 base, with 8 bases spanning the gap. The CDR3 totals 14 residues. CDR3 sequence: CASSLWQKNTEAFF. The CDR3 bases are TGTGCCAGCAGCTTGTGGCAGAAGAACACTGAAGCTTTCTTT.

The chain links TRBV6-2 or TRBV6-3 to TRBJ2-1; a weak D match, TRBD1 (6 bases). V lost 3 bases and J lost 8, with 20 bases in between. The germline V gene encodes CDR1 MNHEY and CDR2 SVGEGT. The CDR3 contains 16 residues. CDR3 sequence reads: CASSYILGGSGDEQFF. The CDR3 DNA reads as TGTGCCAGCAGTTATATTCTTGGGGGCTCAGGCGATGAGCAGTTCTTC.

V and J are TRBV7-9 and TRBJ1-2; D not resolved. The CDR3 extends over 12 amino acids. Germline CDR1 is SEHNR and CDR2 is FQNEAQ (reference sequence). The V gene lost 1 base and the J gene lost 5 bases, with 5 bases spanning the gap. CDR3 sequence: CASSLDQYGYTF. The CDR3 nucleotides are TGTGCCAGCAGCTTAGACCAGTATGGCTACACCTTC.

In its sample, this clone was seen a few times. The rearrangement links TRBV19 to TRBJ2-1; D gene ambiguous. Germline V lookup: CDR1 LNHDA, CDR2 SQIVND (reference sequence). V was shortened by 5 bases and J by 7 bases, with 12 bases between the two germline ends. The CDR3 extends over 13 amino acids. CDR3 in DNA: TGTGCCAGTAGTTCCCGTAGGAGAAATGAGCAGTTCTTC. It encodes CASSSRRRNEQFF.

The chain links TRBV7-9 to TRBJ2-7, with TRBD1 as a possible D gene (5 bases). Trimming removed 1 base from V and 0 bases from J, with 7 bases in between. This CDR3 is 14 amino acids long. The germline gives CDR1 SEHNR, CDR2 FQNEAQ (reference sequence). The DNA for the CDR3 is TGTGCCAGCAGCTTAGGTACAGGCTCCTACGAGCAGTACTTC. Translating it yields CASSLGTGSYEQYF.

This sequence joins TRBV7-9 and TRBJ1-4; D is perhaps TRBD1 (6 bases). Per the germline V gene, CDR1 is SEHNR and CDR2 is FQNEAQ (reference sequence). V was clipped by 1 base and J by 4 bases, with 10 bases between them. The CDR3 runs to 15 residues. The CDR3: CASSLDRAGNEKLFF. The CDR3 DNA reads TGTGCCAGCAGCTTAGACAGGGCCGGTAATGAAAAACTGTTTTTT.

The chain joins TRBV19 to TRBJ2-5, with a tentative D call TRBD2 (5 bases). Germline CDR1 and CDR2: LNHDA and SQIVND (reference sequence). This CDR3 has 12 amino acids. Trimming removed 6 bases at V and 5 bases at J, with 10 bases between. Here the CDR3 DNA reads TGTGCCAGTAGGTCGGGGTTTGAGACCCAGTACTTC. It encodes CASRSGFETQYF. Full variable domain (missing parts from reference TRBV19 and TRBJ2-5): DGGITQSPKYLFRKEGQNVTLSCEQNLNHDAMYWYRQDPGQGLRLIYYSQIVNDFQKGDIAEGYSVSREKKESFPLTVTSAQKNPTAFYLCASRSGFETQYFGPGTRLLVL.